This T cell receptor (beta chain) derives from a study of blood T cell repertoires in COVID-19. As for the study in general: Samples of COVID-19 (acute and convalescent) were obtained from the United States, Italy and Spain. Sources were T cells, B-cell-depleted T cells, or PBMCs; the material itself was cDNA or gDNA.

V dropped 0 bases and J dropped 11 bases, with 10 bases sitting between them. Germline V gene sequence: CDR1 LGHNA, CDR2 YNFKEQ. The CDR3 extends over 12 amino acids. In the original workflow: From reference gene primer amplification, estimates of nucleated cell counts were derived. Here immunoSEQ multiplex PCR was the method, and the copy in TCRdb shows in-frame clones only, minus some. V, J and clone size are those of that table, while D and trimming were read from the DNA. The table lists around 180,000 clones, approximately 80% of them singletons. The chain joins TRBV4-2 to TRBJ1-1; tentative D call: TRBD1 (5 bases). The receptor was derived from a human donor in a cohort sampled during active COVID-19. Sequencing was performed on peripheral blood. The CDR3: CASSQEAGLAFF. The CDR3 nucleotides are TGTGCCAGCAGCCAAGAAGCGGGACTGGCTTTCTTT.